The T cell receptor (beta chain) under discussion was sequenced for a study of T cells in localized non-small cell lung cancer. V lost 6 bases, J lost 3 bases, and 18 bases lay in between. The CDR3 contains 15 residues. Germline values: CDR1 SGHRS, CDR2 YFSETQ. The table came from immunoSEQ multiplex PCR; TCRdb's copy has only in-frame clones and leaves some out. The table lists tens of thousands of clones, 70% to 90% of them singletons. This clone was counted once. Its specificity is unknown. Since no conserved phenylalanine or tryptophan closes the CDR3, a read error is the likely cause. Study-wide points: Adjacent uninvolved lung tissue had the highest T cell clonality, exceeding tumor. Appearance in adjacent lung was seen for a median approximately 60 of the top 100 tumor clones. Overall survival was longer when the density of T cells in the blood was higher. Heterogeneity is still possible, as just one tumor region was sequenced.

This TCR came from a woman between 35 and 70 years old with stage I squamous cell lung carcinoma. The V and J genes are TRBV5-1 and TRBJ1-1, with a weak D call TRBD1 (5 bases). Sequences were derived from peripheral blood, sampled before any cancer treatment. The CDR3: CASKVLSVGDTEAFL. The CDR3 nucleotides are TGCGCCAGCAAAGTACTGTCAGTAGGGGACACTGAAGCTTTCCTT.